This T cell receptor (beta chain) was identified in a study of blood T cell repertoires in COVID-19. Study summary: The United States, Italy and Spain were the sources of the acute and convalescent COVID-19 samples. T cells, B-cell-depleted T cells, or PBMCs provided the cDNA or gDNA that served as material.

Original handling: Amplification of reference gene primers provided the estimated nucleated cell counts. Sequenced by immunoSEQ multiplex PCR; TCRdb stores in-frame clones only, minus some. The V and J calls and the clone size are those of that table, but D and trimming were determined from the DNA. The data show about 120,000 clones, with just over 85% seen just once and approximately 4.3% held by the top ten. Trimming left V 1 base short and J 7 bases short, with 20 bases between. CDR1 SGHTA and CDR2 FQGNSA come from the germline V gene. This CDR3 is 17 amino acids long. The chain links TRBV7-2 to TRBJ2-1, with a possible D match to TRBD2 (7 bases). The origin of this receptor is a man aged 35-49 years with acute or convalescent COVID-19. Sequencing input: peripheral blood. The CDR3 protein is CASSLGFGRGAPNEQFF. CDR3 coding DNA: TGTGCCAGCAGCTTAGGGTTCGGTCGGGGGGCTCCTAATGAGCAGTTCTTC.